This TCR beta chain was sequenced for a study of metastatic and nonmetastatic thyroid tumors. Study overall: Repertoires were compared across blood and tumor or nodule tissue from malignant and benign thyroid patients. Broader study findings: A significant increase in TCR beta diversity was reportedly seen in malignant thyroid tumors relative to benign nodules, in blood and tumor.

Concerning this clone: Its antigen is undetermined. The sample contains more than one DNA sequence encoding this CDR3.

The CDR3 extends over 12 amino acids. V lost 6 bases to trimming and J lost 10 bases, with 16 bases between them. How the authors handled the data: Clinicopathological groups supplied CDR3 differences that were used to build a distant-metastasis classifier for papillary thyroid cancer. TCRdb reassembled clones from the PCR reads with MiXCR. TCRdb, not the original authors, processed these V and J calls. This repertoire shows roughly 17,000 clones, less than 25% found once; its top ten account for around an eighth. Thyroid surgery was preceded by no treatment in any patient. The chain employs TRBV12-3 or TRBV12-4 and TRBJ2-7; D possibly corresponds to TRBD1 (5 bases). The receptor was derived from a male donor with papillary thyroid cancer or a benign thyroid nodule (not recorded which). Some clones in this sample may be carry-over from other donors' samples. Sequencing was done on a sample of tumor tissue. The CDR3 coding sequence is TGTGCCAGCAGAGGTACCCAAGGGGTTCAGTACTTC. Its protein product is CASRGTQGVQYF.